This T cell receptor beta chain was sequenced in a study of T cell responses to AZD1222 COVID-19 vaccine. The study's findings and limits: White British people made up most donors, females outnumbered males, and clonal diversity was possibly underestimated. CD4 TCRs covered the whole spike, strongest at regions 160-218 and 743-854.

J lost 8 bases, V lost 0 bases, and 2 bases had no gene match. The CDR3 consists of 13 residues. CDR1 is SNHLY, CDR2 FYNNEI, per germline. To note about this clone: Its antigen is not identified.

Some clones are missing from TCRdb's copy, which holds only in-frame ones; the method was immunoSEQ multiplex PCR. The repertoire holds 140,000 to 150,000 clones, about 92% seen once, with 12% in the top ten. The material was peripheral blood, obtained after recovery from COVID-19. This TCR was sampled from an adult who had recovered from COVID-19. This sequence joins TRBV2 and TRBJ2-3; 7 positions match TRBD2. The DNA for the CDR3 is TGTGCCAGCAGTGAAGCGAGCGGGGTTACGCAGTATTTT. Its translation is CASSEASGVTQYF.